This T cell receptor (beta chain) originates from a study of blood T cell repertoires in COVID-19. Study-level background: The origin of the acute and convalescent COVID-19 samples was the United States, Italy and Spain.

This clone was detected only once. The germline V gene encodes CDR1 SGHNT and CDR2 YENEEA. The V end lost 0 bases, the J end lost 6 bases, and 9 bases lay between the germline ends. CDR3 size: 14 residues. The repertoire was sequenced with immunoSEQ multiplex PCR; TCRdb's copy has only in-frame clones and lacks some. The data contain more than 200,000 clones, 70% to 90% of them singletons. The receptor comes from a man aged 25 to 45 with acute COVID-19. V gene TRBV11-3 combines with J gene TRBJ1-5, with D perhaps matching TRBD1 (5 bases). Sequenced sample: PBMCs or T cells enriched from blood (not recorded which). The CDR3 protein is CASSLEWGFQPQHF. CDR3 sequence (DNA): TGTGCCAGCAGCTTAGAATGGGGCTTTCAGCCCCAGCATTTT.